The next 16 T cell receptor beta chains were all read from a single sample in a study of vaccination effects on CD4 cells after COVID-19. Generated by immunoSEQ multiplex PCR, the TCRdb table keeps only in-frame clones and is missing some. The sample comprises 28,000 or so clones, over 70% of which are singletons, and roughly 10% rests with the top ten. Viral peptide pool expansion of antigen-specific CD4+ T cells preceded sequencing in the ViraFEST assay. Following culture for approximately ten days, CD4+ T cells were isolated. Two-dose BNT162b2 or mRNA-1273 vaccination was given to participants. For these receptors, no antigen is known. This specimen was CD4+ T cells from PBMCs cultured with HCoV-NL63 spike peptides, taken after COVID-19 vaccination. These receptor sequences come from a human donor who received a COVID-19 vaccine.

This clone was seen only a few times. This chain links TRBV29-1 with TRBJ1-2; unclear D gene. The V and J ends lost 7 bases and 5 bases respectively, with 20 bases between them. The CDR3 is 14 residues long. Germline V gives CDR1 SQVTM, CDR2 ANQGSEA. CDR3 loop: CSATVLLKGYGYTF. The DNA of the CDR3 is TGCAGCGCAACGGTGTTGTTGAAAGGATATGGCTACACCTTC.

This rearrangement joins TRBV5-1 to TRBJ1-4; D call uncertain. V was trimmed by 1 base and J by 4 bases, leaving 11 bases between them. The CDR3 length is 15 residues. Germline V gene data show CDR1 as SGHRS and CDR2 as YFSETQ. The CDR3 DNA reads TGCGCCAGCAGCTTGTCGGCTGCAGGTAATGAAAAACTGTTTTTT. This translates into CASSLSAAGNEKLFF.

The chain is built from TRBV27 and TRBJ1-3, with TRBD1 matching over 9 bases. Per germline, CDR1 MNHEY and CDR2 SMNVEV (reference sequence). The length of the CDR3 is 13 residues. Germline trimming cut 3 bases from V and 11 bases from J; bases unmatched to any gene: 5. CDR3 protein: CASSFQTGGPIYF. In nucleotides, the CDR3 is TGTGCCAGCAGTTTCCAGACAGGGGGACCCATATATTTT.

This clone has only one observation. The rearrangement links TRBV7-2 to TRBJ1-2; D uncertain. V was trimmed by 2 bases and J by 4 bases, leaving 5 bases between them. Germline assignment: CDR1 SGHTA and CDR2 FQGNSA. The CDR3 is 12 amino acids. The CDR3 DNA sequence: TGTGCCAGCAGCTTAAGAGGCTATGGCTACACCTTC. Translation: CASSLRGYGYTF.

V and J are TRBV7-6 and TRBJ2-3, with TRBD2 matching 15 bases. CDR3 size: 19 residues. V lost 5 bases, J lost 2 bases, and 11 bases stayed unmatched. Germline loops: CDR1 SGHVS, CDR2 FNYEAQ. The CDR3 nucleotides read TGTGCCAGCAGCCGGGGACTAGCGGGAGGAAGGGGGGACACAGATACGCAGTATTTT. This gives the protein CASSRGLAGGRGDTDTQYF.

The chain carries TRBV5-1 and TRBJ1-1; D unclear. Germline V gene sequence: CDR1 SGHRS, CDR2 YFSETQ. V shed 0 bases and J shed 1 base, with 10 bases lying between them. The CDR3 contains 15 residues. CDR3 sequence reads: CASSLVGKWNTEAFF. The CDR3 DNA reads TGCGCCAGCAGCTTGGTCGGGAAGTGGAACACTGAAGCTTTCTTT.

This chain uses TRBV9 with TRBJ1-2; D not certain. Trimming cost V 2 bases and J 0 bases, with 14 bases left between them. Per the germline V gene, CDR1 is SGDLS and CDR2 is YYNGEE. The CDR3 runs 16 residues. CDR3 loop: CASSVVRGNSNYGYTF. CDR3 nucleotide sequence: TGTGCCAGCAGCGTCGTTCGGGGTAATTCTAACTATGGCTACACCTTC.

This chain links TRBV7-9 with TRBJ2-1; D remains ambiguous. Germline CDR1 reads SEHNR; CDR2 reads FQNEAQ (reference sequence). The CDR3 sequence is 11 residues long. Between the trimmed V and J ends, which lost 0 bases and 15 bases, there was a span of 9 bases. The CDR3 region has the DNA TGTGCCAGCAGCTTAGCGGCCTACCCGTTCTTC. Encoded protein: CASSLAAYPFF.

The chain couples TRBV7-2 to TRBJ1-4; 8 bases fit TRBD1. J was trimmed by 2 bases and V by 5 bases; bases with no gene match: 4. The CDR3 runs 15 residues. Germline V gives CDR1 SGHTA, CDR2 FQGNSA. The CDR3 is CASSLHRGTNEKLFF. The CDR3 bases are TGTGCCAGCAGCCTTCACAGGGGGACTAATGAAAAACTGTTTTTT.

The chain has TRBV29-1 and TRBJ1-1; the D is unclear. The length of the CDR3 is 12 residues. Trimming took off 4 bases at V and 0 bases at J, with 6 bases between the two ends. The germline V gene encodes CDR1 SQVTM and CDR2 ANQGSEA. CDR3 coding DNA: TGCAGCGTTGGACGTATGAACACTGAAGCTTTCTTT. It codes for CSVGRMNTEAFF. Drawing the rest from reference TRBV29-1 and TRBJ1-1, the complete variable domain is SAVISQKPSRDICQRGTSLTIQCQVDSQVTMMFWYRQQPGQSLTLIATANQGSEATYESGFVIDKFPISRPNLTFSTLTVSNMSPEDSSIYLCSVGRMNTEAFFGQGTRLTVV.

There are a few counts of this clone. This chain links TRBV6-2 or TRBV6-3 with TRBJ2-1, with 9 bases aligning to TRBD1. The CDR3 has 15 amino acids. J lost 8 bases, V lost 5 bases, and 10 bases had no gene match. CDR1 and CDR2 (germline): MNHEY, SVGEGT. CDR3 coding DNA: TGTGCCAGCAGTAGAGGACAGGGGCGCGGGGATGAGCAGTTCTTC. This translates into CASSRGQGRGDEQFF.

The chain employs TRBV2 and TRBJ2-1; 11 bases fit TRBD2. The CDR3 extends over 16 amino acids. Germline V lookup: CDR1 SNHLY, CDR2 FYNNEI. Losses at the gene ends were 6 bases for V and 6 bases for J; bases not matched to a gene: 10. CDR3 in amino acids: CASRDRALAGVNEQFF. The CDR3 DNA is TGTGCCAGCAGGGATCGCGCACTAGCGGGAGTCAATGAGCAGTTCTTC. The whole variable domain, filled in from reference TRBV2 and TRBJ2-1, reads EPEVTQTPSHQVTQMGQEVILRCVPISNHLYFYWYRQILGQKVEFLVSFYNNEISEKSEIFDDQFSVERPDGSNFTLKIRSTKLEDSAMYFCASRDRALAGVNEQFFGPGTRLTVL.

J is TRBJ1-1 and V is TRBV30, with 8 positions matching TRBD1. The V segment lost 3 bases and the J segment 3 bases; nucleotides outside the gene matches: 6. From germline, CDR1 is GTSNPN and CDR2 SVGIG (reference sequence). The CDR3 loop spans 14 amino acids. The CDR3 loop is CAWRPTGVYTEAFF. As DNA, the CDR3 is TGTGCCTGGAGACCGACAGGGGTTTACACTGAAGCTTTCTTT.

This clone has a handful of counts. CDR3 residues: CASSSQDEKLFF. The CDR3, as DNA: TGTGCCAGCAGCTCTCAAGATGAAAAACTGTTTTTT. This chain connects TRBV5-4 to TRBJ1-4, with D unresolved. This CDR3 spans 12 amino acids. V lost 3 bases, J lost 6 bases, and 6 bases lay in between. Germline V gives CDR1 SGHNT, CDR2 YYREEE (reference sequence).

The rearrangement uses TRBV5-1 and TRBJ2-7, with D possibly being TRBD1 (6 bases). This CDR3 is built from 15 residues. CDR1 and CDR2 (germline): SGHRS, YFSETQ. V lost 4 bases to trimming and J lost 6 bases, with 20 bases between them. The CDR3 bases are TGCGCCAGCAGCCCTATACCCGGTCAGGGGTTCGAGCAGTACTTC. Protein: CASSPIPGQGFEQYF.

The chain joins TRBV4-1 to TRBJ2-2, with 7 bases aligning to TRBD2. Per the germline V gene, CDR1 is MGHRA and CDR2 is YSYEKL. The ends lost 1 base at V and 7 bases at J; junction bases unmatched: 3. The length of the CDR3 is 14 residues. Here the CDR3 reads CASSQGLAIGELFF. CDR3 DNA sequence: TGCGCCAGCAGCCAAGGACTAGCAATCGGGGAGCTGTTTTTT.